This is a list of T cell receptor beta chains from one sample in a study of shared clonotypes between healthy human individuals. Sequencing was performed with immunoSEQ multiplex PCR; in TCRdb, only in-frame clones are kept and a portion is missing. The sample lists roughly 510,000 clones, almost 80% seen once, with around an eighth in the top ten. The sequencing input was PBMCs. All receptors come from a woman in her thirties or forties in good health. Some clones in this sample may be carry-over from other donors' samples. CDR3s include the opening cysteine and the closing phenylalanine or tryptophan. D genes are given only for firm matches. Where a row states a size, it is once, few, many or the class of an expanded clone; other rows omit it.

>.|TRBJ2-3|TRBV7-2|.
TGTGCCAGCAGCAAACCAACTAGTACAGATACGCAGTATTTT
CASSKPTSTDTQYF
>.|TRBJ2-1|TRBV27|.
TGTGCCAGCAGCCGGACTGGAAGATACAATGAGCAGTTCTTC
CASSRTGRYNEQFF
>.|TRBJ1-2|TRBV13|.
TGTGCCAGCACCCAGAGGGGATGGGATGGCTACACCTTC
CASTQRGWDGYTF
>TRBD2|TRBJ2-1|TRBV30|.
TGTGCCTGGAGGACTAGCGGGACCATCAATGAGCAGTTCTTC
CAWRTSGTINEQFF
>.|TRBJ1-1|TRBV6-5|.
TGTGCCAGCAAGACCAACAGGGATGTCACTGAAGCTTTCTTT
CASKTNRDVTEAFF
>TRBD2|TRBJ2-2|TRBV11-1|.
TGTGCCAGCAGCCCCCGGACTAGCGGAATCACCGGGGAGCTGTTTTTT
CASSPRTSGITGELFF
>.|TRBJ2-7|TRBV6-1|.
TGTGCCAGCAGTGACAGGGTCCCCTACGAGCAGTACTTC
CASSDRVPYEQYF
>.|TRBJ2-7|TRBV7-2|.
TGTGCCAGCACCCCCGGGTGGAGCTCCTACGAGCAGTACTTC
CASTPGWSSYEQYF
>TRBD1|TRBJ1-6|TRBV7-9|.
TGTGCCAGCAGCTGGGACAGGGATTCACCCCTCCACTTT
CASSWDRDSPLHF
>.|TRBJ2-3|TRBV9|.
TGTGCCAGCAGCGTAGCTGCGGGGAGCACAGATACGCAGTATTTT
CASSVAAGSTDTQYF
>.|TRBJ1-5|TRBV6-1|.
TGTGCCAGCAGTGAACTTGCGGGTTATGGCAATCAGCCCCAGCATTTT
CASSELAGYGNQPQHF
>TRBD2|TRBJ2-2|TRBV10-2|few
TGCGCCAGCAGCCCCGGACTAGTGGGGACCGGGGAGCTGTTTTTT
CASSPGLVGTGELFF
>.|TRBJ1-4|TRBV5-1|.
TGCGCCAGCAGCCTGGGGTGGACACCAGCAACTAATGAAAAACTGTTTTTT
CASSLGWTPATNEKLFF
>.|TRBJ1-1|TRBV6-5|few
TGTGCCAGCAGTACGGAGGCATCGAACACTGAAGCTTTCTTT
CASSTEASNTEAFF
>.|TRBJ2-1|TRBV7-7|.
TGTGCTAGCAGCCGGGGGGCGGGAGCCTCCTACAATGAGCAGTTCTTC
CASSRGAGASYNEQFF
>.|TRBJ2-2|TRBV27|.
TGTGCCAGCAGTCTACGTAGAGGGAACACCGGGGAGCTGTTTTTT
CASSLRRGNTGELFF
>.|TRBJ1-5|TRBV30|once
TGTGCCTGGAAGGGGGGGATCCATCAGCCCCAGCATTTT
CAWKGGIHQPQHF
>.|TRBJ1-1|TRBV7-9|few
TGTGCCAGCACGCGCTCAGGCTCGATGAACACTGAAGCTTTCTTT
CASTRSGSMNTEAFF
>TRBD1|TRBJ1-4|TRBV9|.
TGTGCCAGCAGCGCGGGACAGCCAACTAATGAAAAACTGTTTTTT
CASSAGQPTNEKLFF
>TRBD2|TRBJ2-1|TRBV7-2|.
TGTGCCAGCAGCTTAGTTCCGGGAGGTGAAAATGAGCAGTTCTTC
CASSLVPGGENEQFF
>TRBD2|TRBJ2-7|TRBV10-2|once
TGCGCCAGCAGTGAGTCACAGCGGGAGGTCCCCCCGGCCGATTACGAGCAGTACTTC
CASSESQREVPPADYEQYF
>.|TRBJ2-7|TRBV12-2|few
TGTGCAAGTCGCTTAGGGGACACCTACGAGCAGTACTTC
CASRLGDTYEQYF
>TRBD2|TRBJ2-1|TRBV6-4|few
TGTGCCAGCAGTGACTCAGCTGGACTAGCGGGGCCGAATGAGCAGTTCTTC
CASSDSAGLAGPNEQFF
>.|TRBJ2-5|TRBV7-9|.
TGTGCCAGCATGCGAGGGGGGAGTTCGACGGAGACCCAGTACTTC
CASMRGGSSTETQYF
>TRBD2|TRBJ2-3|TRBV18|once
TGTGCCAGCTCAGCATCCGGGACTAGTGATACGCAGTATTTT
CASSASGTSDTQYF
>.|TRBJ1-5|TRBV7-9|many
TGTGCCAGCAGCTCGATGGGGACATATAGCAATCAGCCCCAGCATTTT
CASSSMGTYSNQPQHF
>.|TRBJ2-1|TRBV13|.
TGTGCCAGCAGCTTAGGGACTATCTACAATGAGCAGTTCTTC
CASSLGTIYNEQFF
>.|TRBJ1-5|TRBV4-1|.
TGCGCCAGCAGCCAAGAGGTACTGTTAAATCAGCCCCAGCATTTT
CASSQEVLLNQPQHF
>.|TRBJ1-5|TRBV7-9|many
TGTGCCAGCAGCTTAGCTAGCCAGCCCCAGCATTTT
CASSLASQPQHF
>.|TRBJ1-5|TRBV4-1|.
TGCGCCAGCAGCCAGGGGACGTCGGGGGGTCAGCCCCAGCATTTT
CASSQGTSGGQPQHF
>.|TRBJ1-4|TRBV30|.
TGTGCCTGGAGTGCTCTCACAACTAATGAAAAACTGTTTTTT
CAWSALTTNEKLFF
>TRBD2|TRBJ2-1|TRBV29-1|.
TGCAGCGTTGCCCAACTAGCGGGAGCTAATGAGCAGTTCTTC
CSVAQLAGANEQFF
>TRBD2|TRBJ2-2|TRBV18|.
TGTGCCAGCTCACCATTCAGCGGGAACGCCGGGGAGCTGTTTTTT
CASSPFSGNAGELFF
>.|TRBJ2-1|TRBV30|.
TGTGCCTGGAGCCAGAACAATGAGCAGTTCTTC
CAWSQNNEQFF
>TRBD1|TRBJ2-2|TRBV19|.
TGTGCCAGTAGTACGGGACAGGGGAGCGGGGAGCTGTTTTTT
CASSTGQGSGELFF
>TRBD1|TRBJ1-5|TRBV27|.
TGTGCCAGCAGGGGACAGGGTGGACAGCCCCAGCATTTT
CASRGQGGQPQHF
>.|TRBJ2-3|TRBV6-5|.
TGTGCCAGCAGTTACTCGAGCGAGAACACAGATACGCAGTATTTT
CASSYSSENTDTQYF